The present T cell receptor beta chain was sequenced within a study of shared clonotypes between healthy human individuals. As for the study in general: Per donor, three plates held CD4 naive cells, three held CD4 memory, two held CD8 naive and one held CD8 memory.

Naive CD4+ cells were CD45RA-selected; the remaining cells were memory. About this clone: Its antigen is not known.

Broader study findings: In having few donors, the study represented limited genetic and exposure-history diversity.

Samples underwent the assay at deep level. This table comes from immunoSEQ multiplex PCR, and its TCRdb copy is limited to in-frame clones, with some not included. The profile covers approximately 530,000 clones, with around 95% appearing a single time and around 0.067% taken by the ten largest. Germline values: CDR1 SGDLS, CDR2 YYNGEE. The CDR3 contains 12 residues. The V gene lost 4 bases and the J gene lost 6 bases, with 9 bases spanning the gap. The sequencing sample was made of naive CD4+ T cells sorted from blood. As for subset: CD45RA+ positively selected. This TCR was sampled from a woman aged 25 to 39 in good health. The chain joins TRBV9 to TRBJ2-3; D is possibly TRBD1 (6 bases). CDR3 DNA: TGTGCCAGCAGCCTTGACAGGGATACGCAGTATTTT. This sequence encodes CASSLDRDTQYF.